Listed below are T cell receptor beta chains from one sample, sequenced in a study of pediatric ulcerative colitis. Method: immunoSEQ multiplex PCR; TCRdb's copy keeps in-frame clones and lacks some. The table lists approximately 37,000 clones, about 81% of them singletons. Sequencing input: gut tissue. The receptors originated from a boy between 10 and 17 years old with severe ulcerative colitis. Both conserved end residues are part of each CDR3. D genes are given only for firm matches. The size of a clone is reported for some rows only, either as once, few or many, or as a class for expanded clones.

clone size,D gene,J gene,V gene,CDR3 protein,CDR3 DNA
.,.,TRBJ2-1,TRBV7-2,CASSSGGPYNEQFF,TGTGCCAGCAGTTCGGGGGGCCCCTACAATGAGCAGTTCTTC
.,.,TRBJ2-4,TRBV2,CASSGQQAKNIQYF,TGTGCCAGCAGTGGTCAGCAAGCCAAAAACATTCAGTACTTC
.,.,TRBJ1-1,TRBV10-3,CAISEVGRNTEAFF,TGTGCCATCAGTGAAGTGGGAAGGAACACTGAAGCTTTCTTT
.,.,TRBJ1-1,TRBV19,CASTPTWGLRAFF,TGTGCCAGTACCCCCACTTGGGGGCTGCGAGCTTTCTTT
.,.,TRBJ1-4,TRBV2,CASILDTRSEKLFF,TGTGCCAGCATCCTGGACACAAGATCCGAAAAACTGTTTTTT
.,.,TRBJ1-1,TRBV30,CAWSGSRGTEAFF,TGTGCCTGGAGTGGGTCCCGGGGGACTGAAGCTTTCTTT
.,TRBD2,TRBJ2-7,TRBV18,CASSPPSGGAYEQYF,TGTGCCAGCTCACCACCTAGTGGGGGGGCCTACGAGCAGTACTTC
.,.,TRBJ2-3,TRBV11-2,CASSLGPGGPTDTQYF,TGTGCCAGCAGCTTAGGCCCCGGGGGGCCTACAGATACGCAGTATTTT
.,.,TRBJ1-1,TRBV6-1,CASSGRTLTEAFF,TGTGCCAGCAGTGGGAGGACCCTCACTGAAGCTTTCTTT
.,TRBD1,TRBJ2-3,TRBV15,CATSIPGQTHTDTQYF,TGTGCCACCAGCATCCCGGGACAGACGCACACAGATACGCAGTATTTT
.,TRBD1,TRBJ2-3,TRBV5-1,CASSQTGSTNTQYF,TGCGCCAGCAGCCAGACAGGGTCAACGAATACGCAGTATTTT
.,.,TRBJ1-2,TRBV25-1,CASSDLFNYGYTF,TGTGCCAGCAGTGATCTGTTTAACTATGGCTACACCTTC
once,.,TRBJ2-2,TRBV9,CASSGGDGNTGELFF,TGTGCCAGCAGCGGAGGGGACGGGAACACCGGGGAGCTGTTTTTT
few,TRBD2,TRBJ2-3,TRBV11-2,CASSFPISGGDSTDTQYF,TGTGCCAGCAGCTTCCCCATTAGCGGGGGGGATAGCACAGATACGCAGTATTTT
.,TRBD2,TRBJ2-3,TRBV4-1,CASSLRWGGSLTDTQYF,TGCGCCAGCAGCCTACGCTGGGGGGGGAGCCTCACAGATACGCAGTATTTT
medium-sized,.,TRBJ1-3,TRBV4-1,CASSPSISTPYSGNTIYF,TGCGCCAGCAGCCCGTCTATCAGTACCCCTTACTCTGGAAACACCATATATTTT
once,.,TRBJ2-7,TRBV6-1,CASTGQVATYEQYF,TGTGCCAGCACGGGGCAGGTTGCAACCTACGAGCAGTACTTC
.,.,TRBJ2-7,TRBV11-3,CASSAGQYYEQYF,TGTGCCAGCAGTGCAGGGCAATACTACGAGCAGTACTTC
.,TRBD1,TRBJ1-2,TRBV27,CASRTNRGLYGYTF,TGTGCCAGCAGAACCAACAGGGGCCTTTATGGCTACACCTTC
.,.,TRBJ2-2,TRBV7-6,CASSLRTHQGLELFF,TGTGCCAGCAGCCTGAGGACGCACCAGGGGCTTGAGCTGTTTTTT
.,TRBD1,TRBJ1-2,TRBV6-5,CASRDQGVGYGYTF,TGTGCCAGCAGGGACCAGGGGGTTGGATATGGCTACACCTTC
.,TRBD1,TRBJ1-3,TRBV7-6,CASSPRQGTGNTIYF,TGTGCCAGCAGCCCAAGACAGGGGACTGGAAACACCATATATTTT
.,.,TRBJ2-5,TRBV21-1,CASSTSPSGTSGGGVEETQYF,TGTGCCAGCAGCACTTCCCCCTCCGGGACTAGTGGGGGGGGAGTTGAAGAGACCCAGTACTTC
.,.,TRBJ1-1,TRBV27,CASSLFSLGTEAFF,TGTGCCAGCAGTTTATTTTCCCTGGGGACTGAAGCTTTCTTT
.,.,TRBJ1-2,TRBV6-5,CASKGAANYGYTF,TGTGCCAGCAAAGGCGCGGCTAACTATGGCTACACCTTC
.,.,TRBJ1-5,TRBV27,CASSLSGVGNQPQHF,TGTGCCAGCAGTTTATCGGGGGTCGGCAATCAGCCCCAGCATTTT
.,.,TRBJ2-7,TRBV7-2,CASSLRPDSPYEQYF,TGTGCCAGCAGCTTAAGGCCGGACAGTCCGTACGAGCAGTACTTC
.,.,TRBJ2-7,TRBV5-1,CASSGDTPYEQYF,TGCGCCAGCAGTGGGGACACACCCTACGAGCAGTACTTC
once,.,TRBJ2-7,TRBV7-2,CASSLDSQSSYEQYF,TGTGCCAGCAGCTTAGATTCTCAGAGCTCCTACGAGCAGTACTTC
.,.,TRBJ2-5,TRBV11-2,CASSLTQGEQETQYF,TGTGCCAGCAGCTTAACTCAGGGAGAGCAAGAGACCCAGTACTTC
once,TRBD2,TRBJ2-2,TRBV4-2,CASSQVGLAAGELFF,TGTGCCAGCAGCCAAGTAGGGCTAGCGGCCGGGGAGCTGTTTTTT
.,TRBD1,TRBJ1-2,TRBV4-1,CASSQPDRVGGYTF,TGCGCCAGCAGCCAACCCGACAGGGTGGGTGGCTACACCTTC
.,.,TRBJ2-3,TRBV18,CASSGRGGSTDTQYF,TGTGCCAGCTCCGGCAGGGGAGGGAGCACAGATACGCAGTATTTT
.,.,TRBJ2-1,TRBV5-1,CASSSRTFGEQFF,TGCGCCAGCAGCTCACGTACGTTCGGTGAGCAGTTCTTC
.,.,TRBJ2-3,TRBV7-9,CASSLSGAAADTQYF,TGTGCCAGCAGCCTTAGTGGGGCGGCAGCAGATACGCAGTATTTT
few,.,TRBJ1-3,TRBV6-4,CASPDGRQSGNTIYF,TGTGCCAGCCCAGACGGACGGCAATCTGGAAACACCATATATTTT
medium-sized,.,TRBJ1-2,TRBV6-1,CATSVGGDYGYTF,TGTGCCACCTCCGTGGGGGGGGACTATGGCTACACCTTC
.,.,TRBJ2-7,TRBV5-4,CASSLVAGPYEQYF,TGTGCCAGCAGCTTGGTGGCAGGGCCCTACGAGCAGTACTTC
.,TRBD1,TRBJ1-4,TRBV7-8,CASSLSGTGFEKLFF,TGTGCCAGCAGCTTGTCCGGGACAGGGTTTGAAAAACTGTTTTTT
few,.,TRBJ1-4,TRBV28,CASKSGDNEKLFF,TGTGCCAGCAAATCAGGGGATAATGAAAAACTGTTTTTT
.,.,TRBJ1-5,TRBV27,CASIPDGRFNQPQHF,TGTGCCAGCATCCCGGACGGGCGATTCAATCAGCCCCAGCATTTT
.,TRBD2,TRBJ2-7,TRBV6-6,CASSYSGLSFEQYF,TGTGCCAGCAGTTACTCGGGACTATCCTTCGAGCAGTACTTC
.,.,TRBJ1-5,TRBV6-1,CASSEVRDRQPQHF,TGTGCCAGCAGTGAAGTAAGGGATCGACAGCCCCAGCATTTT
few,.,TRBJ1-1,TRBV18,CASSPLSQNTEAFF,TGTGCCAGCTCACCCCTCAGCCAGAACACTGAAGCTTTCTTT
.,.,TRBJ1-5,TRBV10-3,CAISEGGVGGQPQHF,TGTGCCATCAGTGAGGGCGGGGTAGGTGGTCAGCCCCAGCATTTT
.,.,TRBJ2-7,TRBV10-1,CASEKGGQSYEQYF,TGCGCCAGCGAAAAGGGGGGCCAGAGTTACGAGCAGTACTTC
.,.,TRBJ2-7,TRBV2,CASSETGYEQYF,TGTGCCAGCAGTGAAACTGGGTACGAGCAGTACTTC
.,.,TRBJ2-7,TRBV6-5,CASSPLDSLSYEQYF,TGTGCCAGCAGTCCCCTCGACAGCCTCTCCTACGAGCAGTACTTC
.,.,TRBJ1-2,TRBV10-3,CAISESDTNYGYTF,TGTGCCATCAGTGAGTCAGACACAAACTATGGCTACACCTTC
.,TRBD1,TRBJ2-1,TRBV7-9,CASSAGQENYNEQFF,TGTGCCAGCAGTGCGGGACAGGAGAACTACAATGAGCAGTTCTTC
few,TRBD1,TRBJ1-5,TRBV19,CASQWDRGPQPQHF,TGTGCCAGTCAATGGGACAGGGGCCCTCAGCCCCAGCATTTT
.,TRBD2,TRBJ2-1,TRBV5-1,CASSPGGTSRYNEQFF,TGCGCCAGCAGCCCCGGAGGGACTAGCAGATACAATGAGCAGTTCTTC
.,.,TRBJ1-1,TRBV6-1,CASSERGGGSQEAFF,TGTGCCAGCAGTGAAAGGGGCGGGGGGAGCCAAGAAGCTTTCTTT
few,.,TRBJ2-5,TRBV30,CAWSEMETQYF,TGTGCCTGGAGTGAGATGGAGACCCAGTACTTC
.,.,TRBJ2-3,TRBV6-4,CASSDNEADTQYF,TGTGCCAGCAGTGACAATGAGGCAGATACGCAGTATTTT
.,TRBD1,TRBJ1-2,TRBV5-1,CASSLVQGAYGYTF,TGCGCCAGCAGCTTGGTTCAGGGGGCCTATGGCTACACCTTC
medium-sized,TRBD2,TRBJ2-1,TRBV7-3,CASSPSGVGGKSSYNEQFF,TGTGCCAGCAGCCCCAGTGGAGTGGGGGGGAAAAGCTCCTACAATGAGCAGTTCTTC
.,.,TRBJ2-5,TRBV7-8,CASSRSGAGETQYF,TGTGCCAGCAGTCGGAGTGGGGCGGGGGAGACCCAGTACTTC
once,.,TRBJ1-5,TRBV6-5,CASTGGNHQPQHF,TGTGCCAGCACGGGGGGCAACCATCAGCCCCAGCATTTT
.,.,TRBJ2-7,TRBV6-6,CASSYGASSYEQYF,TGTGCCAGCAGTTACGGCGCTAGCTCCTACGAGCAGTACTTC